This TCR beta chain is from a study of shared T cell receptors in the human thymus. This CDR3 has 16 amino acids. V lost 6 bases, J lost 3 bases, and 19 bases lay in between. Germline CDR1 reads MDHEN; CDR2 reads SYDVKM. Here immunoSEQ multiplex PCR was the method, and the copy in TCRdb shows in-frame clones only, minus some. The table has roughly 710,000 clones, 75% to 90% seen once. A further study also used this sample, focusing on human thymus T cells. That report adds: Corrective surgery for congenital heart defects was being performed on the healthy Finnish infants who served as donors. Thymic resections from corrective heart surgery supplied the tissue. Thymic and blood repertoires showed apparently biased V and J gene usage. Related research found strongly overlapping thymic repertoires in unrelated individuals.

The sequenced sample was thymocytes. The rearrangement uses TRBV28 and TRBJ2-3; perhaps TRBD2 as D (6 bases). This clonotype was obtained from a girl in the first two years of life with a congenital heart defect. The CDR3 region is CASSRPGRRKTDTQYF. In DNA, the CDR3 is TGTGCCAGCAGCCGACCGGGGAGGCGGAAGACAGATACGCAGTATTTT.